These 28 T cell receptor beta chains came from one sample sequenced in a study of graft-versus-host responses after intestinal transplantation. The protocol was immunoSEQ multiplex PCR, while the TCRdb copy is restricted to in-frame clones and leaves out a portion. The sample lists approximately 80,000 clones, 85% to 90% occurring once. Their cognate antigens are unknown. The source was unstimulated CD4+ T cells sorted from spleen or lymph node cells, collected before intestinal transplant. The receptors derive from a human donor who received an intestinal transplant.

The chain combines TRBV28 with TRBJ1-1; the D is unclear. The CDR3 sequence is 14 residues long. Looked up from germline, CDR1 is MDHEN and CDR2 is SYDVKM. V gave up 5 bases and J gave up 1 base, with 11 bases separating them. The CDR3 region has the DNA TGTGCCAGCAGTCCCCCAGGCAGGAACACTGAAGCTTTCTTT. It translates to CASSPPGRNTEAFF.

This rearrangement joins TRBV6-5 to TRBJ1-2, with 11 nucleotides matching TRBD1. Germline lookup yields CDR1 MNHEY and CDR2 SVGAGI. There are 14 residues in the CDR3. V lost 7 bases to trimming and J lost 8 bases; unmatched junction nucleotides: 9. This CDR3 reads CASIRGQGAVGYTF. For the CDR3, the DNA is TGTGCCAGCATCCGCGGACAGGGGGCGGTCGGCTACACCTTC.

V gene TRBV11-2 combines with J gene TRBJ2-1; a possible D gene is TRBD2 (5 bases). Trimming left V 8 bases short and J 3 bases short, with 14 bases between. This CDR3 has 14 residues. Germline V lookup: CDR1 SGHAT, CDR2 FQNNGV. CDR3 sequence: CASSAGFDYNEQFF. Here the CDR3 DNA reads TGTGCCAGCTCGGCGGGTTTTGACTACAATGAGCAGTTCTTC. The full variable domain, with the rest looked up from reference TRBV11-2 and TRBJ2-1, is EAGVAQSPRYKIIEKRQSVAFWCNPISGHATLYWYQQILGQGPKLLIQFQNNGVVDDSQLPKDRFSAERLKGVDSTLKIQPAKLEDSAVYLCASSAGFDYNEQFFGPGTRLTVL.

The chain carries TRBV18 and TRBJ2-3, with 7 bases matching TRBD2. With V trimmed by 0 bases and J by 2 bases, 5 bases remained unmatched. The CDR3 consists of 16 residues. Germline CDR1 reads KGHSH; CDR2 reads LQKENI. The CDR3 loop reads CASSPPAGVFTDTQYF. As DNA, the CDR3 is TGTGCCAGCTCACCACCGGCGGGGGTGTTCACAGATACGCAGTATTTT.

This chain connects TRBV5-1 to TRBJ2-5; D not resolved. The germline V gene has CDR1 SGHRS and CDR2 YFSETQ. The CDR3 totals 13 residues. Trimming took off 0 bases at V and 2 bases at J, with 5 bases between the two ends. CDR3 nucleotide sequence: TGCGCCAGCAGCTTGGCCCCGCAAGAGACCCAGTACTTC. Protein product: CASSLAPQETQYF.

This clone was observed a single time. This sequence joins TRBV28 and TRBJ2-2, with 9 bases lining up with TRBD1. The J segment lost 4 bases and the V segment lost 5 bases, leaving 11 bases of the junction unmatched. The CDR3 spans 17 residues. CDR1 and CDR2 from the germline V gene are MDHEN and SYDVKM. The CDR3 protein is CASSPGGTGLGTGELFF. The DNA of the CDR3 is TGTGCCAGCAGTCCAGGAGGGACAGGGTTGGGCACCGGGGAGCTGTTTTTT.

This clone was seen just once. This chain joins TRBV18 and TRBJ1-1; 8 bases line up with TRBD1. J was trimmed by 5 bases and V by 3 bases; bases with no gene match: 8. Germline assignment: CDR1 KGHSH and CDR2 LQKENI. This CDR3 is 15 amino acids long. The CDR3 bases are TGTGCCAGCTCACCTTCAACAGGGGGTTGGACTGAAGCTTTCTTT. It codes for CASSPSTGGWTEAFF.

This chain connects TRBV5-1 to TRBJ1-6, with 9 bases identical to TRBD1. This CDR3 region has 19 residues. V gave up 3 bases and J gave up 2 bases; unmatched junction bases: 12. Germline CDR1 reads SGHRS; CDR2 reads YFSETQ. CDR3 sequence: CASSWPGTGGRTYNSPLHF. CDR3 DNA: TGCGCCAGCAGCTGGCCCGGAACAGGGGGCAGGACCTATAATTCACCCCTCCACTTT.

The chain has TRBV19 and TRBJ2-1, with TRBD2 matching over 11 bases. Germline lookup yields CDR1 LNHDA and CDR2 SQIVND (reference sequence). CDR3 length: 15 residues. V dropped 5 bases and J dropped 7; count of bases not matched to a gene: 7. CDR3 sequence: CASSDSGRGGNEQFF. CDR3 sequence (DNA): TGTGCCAGTAGTGATAGCGGGAGGGGGGGGAATGAGCAGTTCTTC.

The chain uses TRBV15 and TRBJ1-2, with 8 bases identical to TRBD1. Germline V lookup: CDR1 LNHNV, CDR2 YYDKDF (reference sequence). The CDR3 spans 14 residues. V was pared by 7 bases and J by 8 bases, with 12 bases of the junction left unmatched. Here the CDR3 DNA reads TGTGCCACCAACACAGGGGGACCAGACGGGGGCTACACCTTC. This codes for CATNTGGPDGGYTF.

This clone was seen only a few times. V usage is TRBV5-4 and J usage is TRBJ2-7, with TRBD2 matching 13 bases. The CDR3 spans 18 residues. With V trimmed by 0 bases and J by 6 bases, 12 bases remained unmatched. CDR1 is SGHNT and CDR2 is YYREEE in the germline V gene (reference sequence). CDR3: CASSLGGTGLAGVSEQYF. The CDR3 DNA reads TGTGCCAGCAGCTTGGGGGGAACAGGACTAGCGGGAGTGAGCGAGCAGTACTTC.

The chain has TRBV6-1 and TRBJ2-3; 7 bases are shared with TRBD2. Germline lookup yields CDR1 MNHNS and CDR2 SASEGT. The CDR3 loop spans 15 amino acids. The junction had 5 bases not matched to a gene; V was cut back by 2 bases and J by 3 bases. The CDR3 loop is CASSELGGKTDTQYF. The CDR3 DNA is TGTGCCAGCAGTGAATTGGGGGGGAAGACAGATACGCAGTATTTT.

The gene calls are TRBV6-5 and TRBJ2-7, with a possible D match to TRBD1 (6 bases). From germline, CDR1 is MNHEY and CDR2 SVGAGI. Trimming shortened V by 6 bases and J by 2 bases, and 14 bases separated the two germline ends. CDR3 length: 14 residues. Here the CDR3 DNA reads TGTGCCAGCAGCCGACGGACAGCCGCCTACGAGCAGTACTTC. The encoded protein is CASSRRTAAYEQYF.

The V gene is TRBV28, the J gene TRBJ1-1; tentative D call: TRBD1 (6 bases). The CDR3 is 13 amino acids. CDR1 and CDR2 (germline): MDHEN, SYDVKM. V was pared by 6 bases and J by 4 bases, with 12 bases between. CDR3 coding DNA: TGTGCCAGCAGCCTTCCAGGGGCCACTGAAGCTTTCTTT. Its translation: CASSLPGATEAFF.

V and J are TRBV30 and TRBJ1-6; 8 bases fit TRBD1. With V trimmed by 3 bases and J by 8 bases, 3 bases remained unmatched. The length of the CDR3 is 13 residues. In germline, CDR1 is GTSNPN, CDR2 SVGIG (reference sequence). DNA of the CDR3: TGTGCCTGGAGGGCACAGGGGGATTCACCCCTCCACTTT. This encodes CAWRAQGDSPLHF.

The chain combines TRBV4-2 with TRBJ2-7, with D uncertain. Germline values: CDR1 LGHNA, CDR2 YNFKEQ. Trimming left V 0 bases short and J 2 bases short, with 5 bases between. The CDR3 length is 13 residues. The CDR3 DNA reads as TGTGCCAGCAGCCAAGAAGGAGCCTACGAGCAGTACTTC. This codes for CASSQEGAYEQYF.

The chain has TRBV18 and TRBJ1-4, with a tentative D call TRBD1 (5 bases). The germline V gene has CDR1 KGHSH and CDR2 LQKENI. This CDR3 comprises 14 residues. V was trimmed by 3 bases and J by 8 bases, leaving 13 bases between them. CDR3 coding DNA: TGTGCCAGCTCACCTCCGGGACTTCGGGAAAAACTGTTTTTT. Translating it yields CASSPPGLREKLFF.

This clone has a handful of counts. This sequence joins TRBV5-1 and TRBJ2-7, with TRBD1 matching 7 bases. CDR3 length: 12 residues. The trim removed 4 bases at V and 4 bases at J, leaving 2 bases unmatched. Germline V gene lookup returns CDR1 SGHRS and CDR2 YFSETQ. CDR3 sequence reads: CASSRDSYEQYF. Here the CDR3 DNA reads TGCGCCAGCAGCCGGGACAGTTACGAGCAGTACTTC.

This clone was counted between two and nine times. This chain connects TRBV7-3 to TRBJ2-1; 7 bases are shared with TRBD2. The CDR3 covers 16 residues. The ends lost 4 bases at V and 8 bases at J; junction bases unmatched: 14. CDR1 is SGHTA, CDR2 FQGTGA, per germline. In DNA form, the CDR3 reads TGTGCCAGCAGCTCTAGCCGACTAGCTAGTATCGATGAGCAGTTCTTC. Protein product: CASSSSRLASIDEQFF.

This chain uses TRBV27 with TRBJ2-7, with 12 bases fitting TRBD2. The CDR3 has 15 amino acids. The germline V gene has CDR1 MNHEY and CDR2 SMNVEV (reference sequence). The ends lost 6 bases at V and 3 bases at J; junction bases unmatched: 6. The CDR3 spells CASSRGTSGFYEQYF. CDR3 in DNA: TGTGCCAGCAGCCGAGGGACTAGCGGGTTCTACGAGCAGTACTTC.

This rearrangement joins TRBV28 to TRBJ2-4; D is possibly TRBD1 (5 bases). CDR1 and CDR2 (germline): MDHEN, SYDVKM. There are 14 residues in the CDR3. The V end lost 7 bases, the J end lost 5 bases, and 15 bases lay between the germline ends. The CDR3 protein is CASKRLGVENIQYF. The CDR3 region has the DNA TGTGCCAGCAAAAGGCTAGGGGTGGAAAACATTCAGTACTTC.

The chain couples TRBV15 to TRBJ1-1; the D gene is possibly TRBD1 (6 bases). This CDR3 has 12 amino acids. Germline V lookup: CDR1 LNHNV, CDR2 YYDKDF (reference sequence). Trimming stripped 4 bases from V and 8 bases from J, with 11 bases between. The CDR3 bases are TGTGCCACCAGCATTGACAGGCGGGAAGCTTTCTTT. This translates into CATSIDRREAFF.

This CDR3 is CASSLTGSRETQYF. The CDR3, as DNA: TGTGCCAGCAGCTTAACGGGCAGCAGGGAGACCCAGTACTTC. The chain is built from TRBV7-3 and TRBJ2-5, with unresolved D. In germline, CDR1 is SGHTA, CDR2 FQGTGA. Trimming pared 0 bases from V and 5 bases from J, leaving 10 bases between. The CDR3 is made up of 14 amino acids.

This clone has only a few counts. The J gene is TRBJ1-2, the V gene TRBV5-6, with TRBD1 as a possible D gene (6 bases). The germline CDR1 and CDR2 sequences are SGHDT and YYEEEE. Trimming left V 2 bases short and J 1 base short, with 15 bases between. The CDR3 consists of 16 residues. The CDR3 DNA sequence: TGTGCCAGCAGCTTCGGGCAGGGGATAAGTAACTATGGCTACACCTTC. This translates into CASSFGQGISNYGYTF.

The CDR3 reads CAISEGQGLQPQHF. CDR3 nucleotide sequence: TGTGCCATCAGTGAAGGACAGGGCCTTCAGCCCCAGCATTTT. The chain is built from TRBV10-3 and TRBJ1-5; the match to TRBD1 covers 8 bases. This CDR3 has 14 residues. After removal of 3 bases from V and 6 bases from J, the junction contained 4 bases not matched to a gene. The germline V gene has CDR1 ENHRY and CDR2 SYGVKD.

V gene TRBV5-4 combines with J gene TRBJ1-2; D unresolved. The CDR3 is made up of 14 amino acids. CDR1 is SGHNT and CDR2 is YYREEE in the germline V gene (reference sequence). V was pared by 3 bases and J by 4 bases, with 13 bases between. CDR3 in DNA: TGTGCCAGCAGCTCCCCGGTCCCGCCCTATGGCTACACCTTC. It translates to CASSSPVPPYGYTF.

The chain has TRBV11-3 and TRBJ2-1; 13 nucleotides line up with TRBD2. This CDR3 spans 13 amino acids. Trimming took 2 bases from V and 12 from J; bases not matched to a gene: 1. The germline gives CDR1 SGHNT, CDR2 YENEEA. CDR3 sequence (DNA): TGTGCCAGCAGCTTAAGGACTAGCGGGGGGCAGTTCTTC. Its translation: CASSLRTSGGQFF. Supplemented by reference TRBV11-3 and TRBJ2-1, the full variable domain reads EAGVVQSPRYKIIEKKQPVAFWCNPISGHNTLYWYLQNLGQGPELLIRYENEEAVDDSQLPKDRFSAERLKGVDSTLKIQPAELGDSAVYLCASSLRTSGGQFFGPGTRLTVL.

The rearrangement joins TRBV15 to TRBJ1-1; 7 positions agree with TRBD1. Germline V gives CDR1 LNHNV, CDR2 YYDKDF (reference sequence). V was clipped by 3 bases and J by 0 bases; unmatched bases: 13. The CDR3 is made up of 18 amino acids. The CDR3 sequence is CATSSGNRGLRMNTEAFF. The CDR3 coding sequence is TGTGCCACCAGCAGCGGGAACAGGGGATTGAGGATGAACACTGAAGCTTTCTTT.